This entry lists 28 T cell receptor beta chains sequenced from one sample in a study of a mutant IDH1 vaccine in newly diagnosed glioma. Regarding time point: week 23, last vaccination. What each vaccine dose contained was 300 ug of mutant IDH1 20-mer peptide, accompanied by topical imiquimod. These receptors' antigens are unknown. Sequenced by immunoSEQ multiplex PCR; TCRdb stores in-frame clones only, minus some. The data contain some 38,000 clones, 80% to 90% of them singletons. This specimen consisted of PBMCs, obtained from a glioma patient whose treatment included an IDH1 peptide vaccine. The receptor source for this set is a man aged 35 to 55 with glioma.

The chain recombines TRBV5-1 with TRBJ2-1; D not certain. Germline V gene sequence: CDR1 SGHRS, CDR2 YFSETQ. There are 13 residues in the CDR3. V was cut by 0 bases and J by 10 bases, with 11 bases left in between. Here the CDR3 DNA reads TGCGCCAGCAGCTTGGGCCGGACCGACGAGCAGTTCTTC. Amino acids: CASSLGRTDEQFF.

The chain joins TRBV30 to TRBJ1-3; no clear D. With 2 bases removed from V and 3 bases from J, the gap between germline ends came to 5 bases. CDR1 is GTSNPN and CDR2 is SVGIG in the germline V gene (reference sequence). CDR3 length equals 12 residues. CDR3 sequence: CAWSHGGNTIYF. CDR3 DNA: TGTGCCTGGAGTCATGGTGGAAACACCATATATTTT.

V gene TRBV9 combines with J gene TRBJ2-1, with TRBD1 matching over 7 bases. Losses at the gene ends were 3 bases for V and 7 bases for J; bases not matched to a gene: 7. The CDR3 spans 14 residues. Germline-derived CDR1 and CDR2 are SGDLS and YYNGEE. The CDR3 here is CASSASGTANEQFF. CDR3 DNA: TGTGCCAGCAGCGCGTCCGGGACAGCTAATGAGCAGTTCTTC. Combining the CDR3 with reference TRBV9 and TRBJ2-1 gives the whole variable domain DSGVTQTPKHLITATGQRVTLRCSPRSGDLSVYWYQQSLDQGLQFLIQYYNGEERAKGNILERFSAQQFPDLHSELNLSSLELGDSALYFCASSASGTANEQFFGPGTRLTVL.

The rearrangement links TRBV4-2 to TRBJ2-1, with D unclear. The V gene's germline CDR1 is LGHNA and CDR2 YNFKEQ. The CDR3 spans 17 residues. V lost 0 bases to trimming and J lost 3 bases, with 15 bases between them. Here the CDR3 reads CASSQDLGARVYNEQFF. CDR3 nucleotides: TGTGCCAGCAGCCAAGATCTCGGAGCGCGAGTCTACAATGAGCAGTTCTTC.

V gene TRBV7-9 combines with J gene TRBJ2-5; D is uncertain. The CDR3 totals 13 residues. The V end lost 5 bases, the J end lost 4 bases, and 11 bases lay between the germline ends. CDR1 and CDR2 (germline): SEHNR, FQNEAQ (reference sequence). CDR3 bases: TGTGCCAGCAGCCCCTCCTATGGAGAGACCCAGTACTTC. It translates to CASSPSYGETQYF.

The gene calls are TRBV5-1 and TRBJ2-3; D is ambiguous. This CDR3 has 13 amino acids. The germline V gene has CDR1 SGHRS and CDR2 YFSETQ. The V end lost 1 base, the J end lost 1 base, and 4 bases lay between the germline ends. The CDR3, as DNA: TGCGCCAGCAGCTTGACGGGCACAGATACGCAGTATTTT. Amino acids: CASSLTGTDTQYF.

Turning to this clone: One junction end disagrees with the germline gene, perhaps due to a read error. The V and J genes are TRBV7-6 and TRBJ2-5; 11 nucleotides match TRBD1. There are 15 residues in the CDR3. Germline V gives CDR1 SGHVS, CDR2 FNYEAQ. CDR3: CASGFGQGAGETQYF. The CDR3 DNA sequence: TGTGCCAGCGGCTTCGGACAGGGGGCGGGAGAGACCCAGTACTTC.

The chain links TRBV5-8 to TRBJ1-2; D call uncertain. There are 12 residues in the CDR3. V was pared by 0 bases and J by 4 bases, with 4 bases between. Germline loops: CDR1 SGHTS, CDR2 YDEGEE. CDR3 region: CASSLEGYGYTF. CDR3 nucleotides: TGTGCCAGCAGCTTGGAGGGCTATGGCTACACCTTC.

This chain connects TRBV19 to TRBJ1-1; D remains unclear. Germline V lookup: CDR1 LNHDA, CDR2 SQIVND (reference sequence). V dropped 9 bases and J dropped 1 base, with 12 bases sitting between them. The CDR3 loop spans 13 amino acids. The CDR3 bases are TGTGCCAGGGGGTGTTGGGGGAACACTGAAGCTTTCTTT. Encoded protein: CARGCWGNTEAFF.

This clone was observed a few times. The chain is built from TRBV18 and TRBJ1-1; tentatively, D is TRBD1 (5 bases). The V and J ends lost 8 bases and 1 base respectively, with 11 bases between them. Looked up from germline, CDR1 is KGHSH and CDR2 is LQKENI. This CDR3 contains 13 residues. CDR3 sequence: CASQKDKNTEAFF. CDR3 sequence (DNA): TGTGCCAGCCAAAAGGACAAGAACACTGAAGCTTTCTTT.

This rearrangement joins TRBV18 to TRBJ2-1; the match to TRBD1 covers 7 bases. CDR1 and CDR2 (germline): KGHSH, LQKENI. V was clipped by 6 bases and J by 7 bases; unmatched bases: 3. The CDR3 covers 12 residues. CDR3 bases: TGTGCCAGCTCGCCGACAGGGAATGAGCAGTTCTTC. It yields the protein CASSPTGNEQFF.

This clone has only a few counts. The chain links TRBV19 to TRBJ2-2; 10 nucleotides match TRBD1. With 6 bases clipped from V and 7 bases from J, the junction kept 8 bases outside the gene matches. CDR1 and CDR2 from the germline V gene are LNHDA and SQIVND (reference sequence). The CDR3 has 15 residues. In nucleotides, the CDR3 is TGTGCCAGTAGGTGGACAGGGGGGCGAAGCGGGGAGCTGTTTTTT. Protein sequence: CASRWTGGRSGELFF.

The genes are TRBV5-4 and TRBJ2-3, with a tentative D call TRBD1 (6 bases). This CDR3 region has 14 residues. V lost 2 bases and J 5 bases, leaving 12 bases between the germline ends. Germline CDR1 and CDR2: SGHNT and YYREEE (reference sequence). This CDR3 reads CASSLAGEGDTQYF. The CDR3, as DNA: TGTGCCAGCAGCTTAGCAGGGGAAGGAGATACGCAGTATTTT.

The sample holds one count of this clone. The rearrangement uses TRBV21-1 and TRBJ1-5. TRBV21-1 is assigned pseudogene status. CDR3 length equals 13 residues. The CDR3 coding sequence is TGTGCTAACGAACCGGGGCCGAATCAGCCCCAGCATTTT. This translates into CANEPGPNQPQHF.

V and J are TRBV6-6 and TRBJ2-3; no clear D. The ends were cut back, 8 bases at V and 0 bases at J, with 12 bases in the middle. This CDR3 comprises 14 residues. The germline V gene has CDR1 MNHNY and CDR2 SVGAGI (reference sequence). CDR3 nucleotides: TGTGCCAGCTCCAAGGCCCTGAGCACAGATACGCAGTATTTT. Amino acid sequence: CASSKALSTDTQYF.

The chain carries TRBV7-2 and TRBJ2-7; no clear D. Germline assignment: CDR1 SGHTA and CDR2 FQGNSA. This CDR3 spans 14 amino acids. With 3 bases removed from V and 5 bases from J, the gap between germline ends came to 14 bases. The CDR3 nucleotides read TGTGCCAGCAGCTTTCGGACGGCTTGGGACGAGCAGTACTTC. Translating gives CASSFRTAWDEQYF.

The chain links TRBV7-6 to TRBJ1-5, with 7 bases matching TRBD1. V lost 5 bases and J lost 9; bases outside the gene matches: 16. This CDR3 has 16 amino acids. CDR1 is SGHVS and CDR2 is FNYEAQ in the germline V gene. The CDR3 bases are TGTGCCAGCAGCGCTGGGACAGATGGCTACCAATGGCCCCAGCATTTT. Protein product: CASSAGTDGYQWPQHF.

As DNA, the CDR3 is TGTGCCAGCATGAACAGGGCATCCTACGAGCAGTACTTC. Amino acids: CASMNRASYEQYF. The chain employs TRBV6-1 and TRBJ2-7, with a weak D call TRBD1 (6 bases). CDR3 length: 13 amino acids. CDR1 and CDR2 (germline): MNHNS, SASEGT. V dropped 7 bases and J dropped 1 base, with 11 bases sitting between them.

V is TRBV27 and J is TRBJ1-2; 8 bases fit TRBD1. Germline trimming cut 5 bases from V and 4 bases from J; bases unmatched to any gene: 9. This CDR3 spans 15 amino acids. The germline V gene has CDR1 MNHEY and CDR2 SMNVEV (reference sequence). The CDR3 is CASSLRQGIIYGYTF. CDR3 nucleotides: TGTGCCAGCAGTCTCCGACAGGGGATCATCTATGGCTACACCTTC.

This clone has just one count. V is TRBV29-1 and J is TRBJ2-3; no definite D call. V was cut by 4 bases and J by 2 bases, with 7 bases left in between. Per the germline V gene, CDR1 is SQVTM and CDR2 is ANQGSEA. The CDR3 covers 12 residues. CDR3 sequence (DNA): TGCAGCGTTGTGGCCCCCACAGATACGCAGTATTTT. Residues: CSVVAPTDTQYF.

Written as DNA, the CDR3 is TGTGCCAGTAGGTACCCGGGGGACGGTCAGCCCCAGCATTTT. Its protein is CASRYPGDGQPQHF. This chain uses TRBV19 with TRBJ1-5; D may be TRBD1 (5 bases). Germline assignment: CDR1 LNHDA and CDR2 SQIVND (reference sequence). The ends were cut back, 6 bases at V and 6 bases at J, with 15 bases in the middle. CDR3 length: 14 amino acids.

The chain joins TRBV9 to TRBJ2-1; TRBD1 agrees at 7 bases. Looked up from germline, CDR1 is SGDLS and CDR2 is YYNGEE. V was clipped by 3 bases and J by 4 bases; unmatched bases: 7. The CDR3 extends over 15 amino acids. CDR3 sequence reads: CASSATGTVYNEQFF. In DNA form, the CDR3 reads TGTGCCAGCAGCGCTACCGGGACAGTTTACAATGAGCAGTTCTTC.

This chain links TRBV4-1 with TRBJ2-7; 8 bases are a match to TRBD2. J lost 1 base, V lost 2 bases, and 4 bases had no gene match. Germline V gives CDR1 MGHRA, CDR2 YSYEKL. The CDR3 loop spans 15 amino acids. CDR3 sequence: CASSQPGGASYEQYF. DNA for the CDR3: TGCGCCAGCAGCCAACCCGGGGGGGCGTCCTACGAGCAGTACTTC.

The chain employs TRBV30 and TRBJ2-1, with TRBD2 matching 7 bases. Germline V gene lookup returns CDR1 GTSNPN and CDR2 SVGIG (reference sequence). The V and J ends lost 2 bases and 11 bases, in that order; junction bases with no gene match: 15. This CDR3 region has 15 residues. The CDR3 DNA follows: TGTGCCTGGAGTTGGGGAACTAGCGTGTCCACACAGCAGTTCTTC. This sequence encodes CAWSWGTSVSTQQFF.

The V gene is TRBV5-6, the J gene TRBJ2-7, with TRBD1 identical over 7 bases. V dropped 3 bases and J dropped 4; count of bases not matched to a gene: 4. Germline-derived CDR1 and CDR2 are SGHDT and YYEEEE. The CDR3 length is 13 residues. The chain's CDR3 is CASSYDRVYEQYF. Written as DNA, the CDR3 is TGTGCCAGCAGCTACGACAGGGTGTACGAGCAGTACTTC.

V gene TRBV19 combines with J gene TRBJ2-5; either TRBD1 or TRBD2 may fit D (5 bases each). V lost 7 bases to trimming and J lost 8 bases, with 20 bases between them. The CDR3 loop spans 14 amino acids. Germline CDR1 LNHDA, CDR2 SQIVND (reference sequence). The CDR3 nucleotides are TGTGCCAGTACCCCGGCCGGGACCCGTGGCACCCAGTACTTC. Its translation is CASTPAGTRGTQYF.

The chain uses TRBV7-2 and TRBJ1-6; TRBD1 aligns across 7 bases. V shed 1 base, J shed 7 bases, and the junction held 10 bases outside the gene matches. The V gene's germline CDR1 is SGHTA and CDR2 FQGNSA. CDR3 length: 17 amino acids. The CDR3 nucleotides read TGTGCCAGCAGCTTAGAATTAGTGGGCAGGGGGAATTCACCCCTCCACTTT. It yields the protein CASSLELVGRGNSPLHF.

The chain has TRBV29-1 and TRBJ2-7; D might be TRBD2 (6 bases). V lost 1 base to trimming and J lost 3 bases, with 13 bases between them. The CDR3 loop spans 14 amino acids. Germline values: CDR1 SQVTM, CDR2 ANQGSEA. This chain's CDR3 is CSVEVSGVGYEQYF. In DNA form, the CDR3 reads TGCAGCGTTGAAGTATCGGGGGTCGGCTACGAGCAGTACTTC.